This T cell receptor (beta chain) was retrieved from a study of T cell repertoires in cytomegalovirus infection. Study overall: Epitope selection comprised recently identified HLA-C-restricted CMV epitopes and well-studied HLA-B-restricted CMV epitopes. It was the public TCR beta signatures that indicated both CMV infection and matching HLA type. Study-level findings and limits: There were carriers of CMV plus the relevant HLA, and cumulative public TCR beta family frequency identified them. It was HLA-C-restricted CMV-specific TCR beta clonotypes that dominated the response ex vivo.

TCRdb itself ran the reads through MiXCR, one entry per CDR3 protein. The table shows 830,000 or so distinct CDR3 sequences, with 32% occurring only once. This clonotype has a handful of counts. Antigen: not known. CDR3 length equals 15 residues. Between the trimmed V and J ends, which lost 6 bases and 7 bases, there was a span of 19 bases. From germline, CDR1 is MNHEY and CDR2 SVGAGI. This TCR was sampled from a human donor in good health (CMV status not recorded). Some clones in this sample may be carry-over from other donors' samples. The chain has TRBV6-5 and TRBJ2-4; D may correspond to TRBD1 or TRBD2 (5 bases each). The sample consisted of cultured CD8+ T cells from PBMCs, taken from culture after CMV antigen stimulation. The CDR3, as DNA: TGTGCCAGCAGCACTCCTGGTGGGGGTGGGAACATTCAGTACTTC. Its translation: CASSTPGGGGNIQYF.